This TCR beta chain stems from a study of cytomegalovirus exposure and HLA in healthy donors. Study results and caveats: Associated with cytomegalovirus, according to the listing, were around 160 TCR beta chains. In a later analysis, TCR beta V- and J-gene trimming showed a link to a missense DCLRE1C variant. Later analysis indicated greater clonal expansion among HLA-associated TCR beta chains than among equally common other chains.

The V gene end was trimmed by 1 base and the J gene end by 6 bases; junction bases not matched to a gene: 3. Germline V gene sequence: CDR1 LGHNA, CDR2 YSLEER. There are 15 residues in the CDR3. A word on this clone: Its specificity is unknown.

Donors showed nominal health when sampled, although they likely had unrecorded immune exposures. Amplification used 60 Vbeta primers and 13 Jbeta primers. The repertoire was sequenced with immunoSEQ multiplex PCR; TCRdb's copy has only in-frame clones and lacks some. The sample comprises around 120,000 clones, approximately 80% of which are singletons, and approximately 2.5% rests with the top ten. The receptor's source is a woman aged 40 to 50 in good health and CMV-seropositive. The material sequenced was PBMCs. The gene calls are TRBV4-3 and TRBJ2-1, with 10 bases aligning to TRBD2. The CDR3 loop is CASSQVAGGPNEQFF. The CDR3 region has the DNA TGCGCCAGCAGCCAAGTAGCGGGAGGACCCAATGAGCAGTTCTTC.